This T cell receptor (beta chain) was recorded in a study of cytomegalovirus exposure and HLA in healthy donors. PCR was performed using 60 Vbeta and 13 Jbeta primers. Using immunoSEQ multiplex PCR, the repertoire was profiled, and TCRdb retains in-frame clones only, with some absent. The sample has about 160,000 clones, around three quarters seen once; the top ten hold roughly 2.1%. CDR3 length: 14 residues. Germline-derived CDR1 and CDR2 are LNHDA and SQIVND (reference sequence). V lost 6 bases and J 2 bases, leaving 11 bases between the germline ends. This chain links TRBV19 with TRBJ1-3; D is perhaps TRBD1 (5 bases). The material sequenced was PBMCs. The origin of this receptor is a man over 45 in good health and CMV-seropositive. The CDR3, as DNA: TGTGCCAGTAGAATATCGGGGGCTGGAAACACCATATATTTT. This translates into CASRISGAGNTIYF.